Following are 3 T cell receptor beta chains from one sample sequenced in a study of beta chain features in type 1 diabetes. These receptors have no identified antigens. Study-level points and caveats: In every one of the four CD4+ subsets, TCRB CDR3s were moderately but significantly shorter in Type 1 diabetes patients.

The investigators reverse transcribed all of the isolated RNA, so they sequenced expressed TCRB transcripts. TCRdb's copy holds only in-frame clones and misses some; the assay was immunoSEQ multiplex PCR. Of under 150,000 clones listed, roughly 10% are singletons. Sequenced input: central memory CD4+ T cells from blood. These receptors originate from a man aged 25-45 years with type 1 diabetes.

The CDR3 here is CASSVGQLNQPQHF. Written as DNA, the CDR3 is TGTGCCAGCAGCGTAGGTCAGTTGAATCAGCCCCAGCATTTT. J is TRBJ1-5 and V is TRBV9; D not certain. The CDR3 runs to 14 residues. Germline CDR1 SGDLS, CDR2 YYNGEE. V was cut by 0 bases and J by 4 bases, with 8 bases left in between.

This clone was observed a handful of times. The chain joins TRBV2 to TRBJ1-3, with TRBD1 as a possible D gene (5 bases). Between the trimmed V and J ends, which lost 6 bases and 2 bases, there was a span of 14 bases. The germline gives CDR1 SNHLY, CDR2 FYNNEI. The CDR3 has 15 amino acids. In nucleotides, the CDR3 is TGTGCCAGCAGACTCGAAGAGACAGCTGGAAACACCATATATTTT. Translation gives CASRLEETAGNTIYF.

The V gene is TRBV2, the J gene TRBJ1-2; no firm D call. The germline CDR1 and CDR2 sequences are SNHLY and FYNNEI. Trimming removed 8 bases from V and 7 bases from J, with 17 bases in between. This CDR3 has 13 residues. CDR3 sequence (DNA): TGTGCCAGCCGGGAGGGAAGCCTGACTGGCTACACCTTC. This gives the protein CASREGSLTGYTF.